This paragraph covers one TCR beta chain sequence. CDR3 length: 12 residues. Germline loops: CDR1 SQVTM, CDR2 ANQGSEA. V was cut by 7 bases and J by 8 bases, with 14 bases left in between. Vbeta (60) and Jbeta (13) primers were used in the PCR. Profiling relied on immunoSEQ multiplex PCR, and the TCRdb table lists in-frame clones only, not all of them. Found here are under 85,000 clones, approximately 64% of them singletons; the top ten hold 15% to 20%. The sample originates from a study of cytomegalovirus exposure and HLA in healthy donors. V usage is TRBV29-1 and J usage is TRBJ1-4; weak D call: TRBD1 (6 bases). Sequencing used PBMCs. The origin of this receptor is a man in his forties in good health and CMV-seropositive. CDR3 residues: CSAYRVGEKLFF. The CDR3 DNA reads as TGCAGCGCCTACAGGGTAGGCGAAAAACTGTTTTTT.